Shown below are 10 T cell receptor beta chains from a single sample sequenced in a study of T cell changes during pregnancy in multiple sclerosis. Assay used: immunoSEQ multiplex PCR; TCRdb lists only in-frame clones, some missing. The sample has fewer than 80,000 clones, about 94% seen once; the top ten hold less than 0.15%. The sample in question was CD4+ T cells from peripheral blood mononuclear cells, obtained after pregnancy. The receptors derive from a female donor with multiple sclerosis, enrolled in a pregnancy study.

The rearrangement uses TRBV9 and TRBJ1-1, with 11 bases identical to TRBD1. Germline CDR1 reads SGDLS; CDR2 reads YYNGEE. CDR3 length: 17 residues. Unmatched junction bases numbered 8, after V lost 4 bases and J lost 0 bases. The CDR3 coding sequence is TGTGCCAGCAGCTCCACCGGGACAGGGGGAATGAACACTGAAGCTTTCTTT. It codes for CASSSTGTGGMNTEAFF.

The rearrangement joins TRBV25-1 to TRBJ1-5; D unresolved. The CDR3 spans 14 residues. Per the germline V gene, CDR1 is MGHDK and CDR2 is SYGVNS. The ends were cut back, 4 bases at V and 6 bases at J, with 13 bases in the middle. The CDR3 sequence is CASSVGGRTQPQHF. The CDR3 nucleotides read TGTGCCAGCAGTGTGGGAGGCCGAACTCAGCCCCAGCATTTT.

The CDR3 nucleotides read TGTGCCAGCATTGGGACAGGGCCCTTTGGCTACACCTTC. Protein: CASIGTGPFGYTF. The chain combines TRBV2 with TRBJ1-2, with 9 bases lining up with TRBD1. Germline CDR1 reads SNHLY; CDR2 reads FYNNEI. The V gene end was trimmed by 7 bases and the J gene end by 7 bases; junction bases not matched to a gene: 7. CDR3 length: 13 amino acids.

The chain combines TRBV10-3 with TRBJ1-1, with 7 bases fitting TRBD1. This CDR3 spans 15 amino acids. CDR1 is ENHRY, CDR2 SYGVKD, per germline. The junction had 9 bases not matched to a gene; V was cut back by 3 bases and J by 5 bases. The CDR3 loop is CAISDPMPGGTEAFF. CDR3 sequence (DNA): TGTGCCATCAGTGACCCTATGCCAGGGGGAACTGAAGCTTTCTTT.

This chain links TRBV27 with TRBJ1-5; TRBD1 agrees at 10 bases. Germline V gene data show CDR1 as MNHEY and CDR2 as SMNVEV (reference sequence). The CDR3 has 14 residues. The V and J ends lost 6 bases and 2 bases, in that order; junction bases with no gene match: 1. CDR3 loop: CASRGTGGNQPQHF. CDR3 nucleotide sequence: TGTGCCAGCAGGGGGACAGGGGGCAATCAGCCCCAGCATTTT.

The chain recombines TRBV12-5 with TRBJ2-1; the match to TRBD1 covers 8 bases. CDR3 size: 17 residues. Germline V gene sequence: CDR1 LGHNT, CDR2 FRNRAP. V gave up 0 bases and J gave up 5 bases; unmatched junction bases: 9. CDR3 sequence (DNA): TGTGCTAGTGGTTTGGTAGTCGGGACAGGAGCTGACAATGAGCAGTTCTTC. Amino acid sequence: CASGLVVGTGADNEQFF.

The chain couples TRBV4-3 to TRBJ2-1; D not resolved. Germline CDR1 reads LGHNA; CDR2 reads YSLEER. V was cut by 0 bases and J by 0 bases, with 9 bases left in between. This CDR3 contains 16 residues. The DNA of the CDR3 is TGCGCCAGCAGCCAAGAAGCAACGAGCTCCTACAATGAGCAGTTCTTC. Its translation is CASSQEATSSYNEQFF.

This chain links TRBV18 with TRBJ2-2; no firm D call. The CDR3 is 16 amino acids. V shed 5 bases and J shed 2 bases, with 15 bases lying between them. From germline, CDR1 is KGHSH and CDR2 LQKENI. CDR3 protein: CASSSTTVINTGELFF. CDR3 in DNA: TGTGCCAGCTCATCGACCACAGTGATCAACACCGGGGAGCTGTTTTTT. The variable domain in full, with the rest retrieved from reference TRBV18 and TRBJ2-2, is NAGVMQNPRHLVRRRGQEARLRCSPMKGHSHVYWYRQLPEEGLKFMVYLQKENIIDESGMPKERFSAEFPKEGPSILRIQQVVRGDSAAYFCASSSTTVINTGELFFGEGSRLTVL.

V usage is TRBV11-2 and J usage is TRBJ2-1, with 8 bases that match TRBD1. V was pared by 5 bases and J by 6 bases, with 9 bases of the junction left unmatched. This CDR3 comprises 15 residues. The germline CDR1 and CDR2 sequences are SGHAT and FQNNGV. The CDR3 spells CASSRDRNRRNEQFF. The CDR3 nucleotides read TGTGCCAGCAGCCGGGACAGGAATCGGCGCAATGAGCAGTTCTTC.

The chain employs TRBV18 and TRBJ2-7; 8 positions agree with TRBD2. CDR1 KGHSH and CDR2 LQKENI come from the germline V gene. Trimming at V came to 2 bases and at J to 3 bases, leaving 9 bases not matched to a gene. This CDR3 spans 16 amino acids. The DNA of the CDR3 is TGTGCCAGCTCACCAGTGGGACTAGACCAGAACTACGAGCAGTACTTC. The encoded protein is CASSPVGLDQNYEQYF.